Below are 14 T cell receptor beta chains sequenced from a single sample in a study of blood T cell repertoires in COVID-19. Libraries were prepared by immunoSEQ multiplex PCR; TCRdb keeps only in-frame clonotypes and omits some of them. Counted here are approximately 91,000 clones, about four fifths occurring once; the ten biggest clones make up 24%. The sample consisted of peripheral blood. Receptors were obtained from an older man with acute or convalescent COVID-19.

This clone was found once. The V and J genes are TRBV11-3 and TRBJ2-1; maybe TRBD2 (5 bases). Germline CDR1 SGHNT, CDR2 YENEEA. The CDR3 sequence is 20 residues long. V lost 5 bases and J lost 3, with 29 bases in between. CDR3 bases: TGTGCCAGCAGCCCCGATGACTATAATTTAGCTGAGGGAAGCTACAATGAGCAGTTCTTC. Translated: CASSPDDYNLAEGSYNEQFF. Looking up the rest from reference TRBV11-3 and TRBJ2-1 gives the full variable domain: EAGVVQSPRYKIIEKKQPVAFWCNPISGHNTLYWYLQNLGQGPELLIRYENEEAVDDSQLPKDRFSAERLKGVDSTLKIQPAELGDSAVYLCASSPDDYNLAEGSYNEQFFGPGTRLTVL.

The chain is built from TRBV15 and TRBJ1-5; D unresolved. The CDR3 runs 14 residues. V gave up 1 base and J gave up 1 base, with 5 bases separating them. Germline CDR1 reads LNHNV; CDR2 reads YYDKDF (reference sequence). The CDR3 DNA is TGTGCCACCAGCAGAGGAACAAGCAATCAGCCCCAGCATTTT. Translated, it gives CATSRGTSNQPQHF.

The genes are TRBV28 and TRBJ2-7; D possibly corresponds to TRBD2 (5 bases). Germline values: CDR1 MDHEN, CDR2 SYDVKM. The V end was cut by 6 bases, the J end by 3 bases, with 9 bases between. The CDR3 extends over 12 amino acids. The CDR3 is CASSPGGYEQYF. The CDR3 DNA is TGTGCCAGCAGCCCCGGAGGCTACGAGCAGTACTTC.

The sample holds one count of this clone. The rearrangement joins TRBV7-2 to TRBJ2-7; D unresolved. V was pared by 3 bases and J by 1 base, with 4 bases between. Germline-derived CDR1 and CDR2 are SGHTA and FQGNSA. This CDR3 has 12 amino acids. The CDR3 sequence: CASSFLSYEQYF. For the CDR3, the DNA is TGTGCCAGCAGCTTCCTATCCTACGAGCAGTACTTC. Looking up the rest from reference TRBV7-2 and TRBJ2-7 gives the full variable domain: GAGVSQSPSNKVTEKGKDVELRCDPISGHTALYWYRQSLGQGLEFLIYFQGNSAPDKSGLPSDRFSAERTGGSVSTLTIQRTQQEDSAVYLCASSFLSYEQYFGPGTRLTVT.

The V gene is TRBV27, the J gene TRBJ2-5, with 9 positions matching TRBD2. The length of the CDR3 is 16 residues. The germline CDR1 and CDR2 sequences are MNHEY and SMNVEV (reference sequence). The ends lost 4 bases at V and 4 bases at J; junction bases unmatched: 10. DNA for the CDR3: TGTGCCAGCAGTTCCTTAGCGGGGGCTGGGGGAGAGACCCAGTACTTC. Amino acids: CASSSLAGAGGETQYF.

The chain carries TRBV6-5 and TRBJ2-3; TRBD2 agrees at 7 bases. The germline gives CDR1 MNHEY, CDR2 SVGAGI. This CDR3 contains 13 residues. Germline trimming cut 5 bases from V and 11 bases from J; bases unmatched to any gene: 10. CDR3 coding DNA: TGTGCCAGCAGTAGCCCCGGGGGGATTGGGCAGTATTTT. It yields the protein CASSSPGGIGQYF.

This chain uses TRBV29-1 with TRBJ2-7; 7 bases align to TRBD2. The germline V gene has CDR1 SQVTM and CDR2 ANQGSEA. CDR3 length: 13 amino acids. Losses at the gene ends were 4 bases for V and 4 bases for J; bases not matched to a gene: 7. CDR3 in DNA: TGCAGCGTTGGGCGGGGGACCCTTTACGAGCAGTACTTC. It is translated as CSVGRGTLYEQYF.

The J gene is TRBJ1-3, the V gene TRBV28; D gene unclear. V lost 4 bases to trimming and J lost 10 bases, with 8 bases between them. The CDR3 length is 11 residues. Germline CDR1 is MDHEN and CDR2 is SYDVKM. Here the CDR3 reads CASSYPGTIYF. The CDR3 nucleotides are TGTGCCAGCAGTTACCCCGGGACCATATATTTT. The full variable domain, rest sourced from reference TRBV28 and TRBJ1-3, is DVKVTQSSRYLVKRTGEKVFLECVQDMDHENMFWYRQDPGLGLRLIYFSYDVKMKEKGDIPEGYSVSREKKERFSLILESASTNQTSMYLCASSYPGTIYFGEGSWLTVV.

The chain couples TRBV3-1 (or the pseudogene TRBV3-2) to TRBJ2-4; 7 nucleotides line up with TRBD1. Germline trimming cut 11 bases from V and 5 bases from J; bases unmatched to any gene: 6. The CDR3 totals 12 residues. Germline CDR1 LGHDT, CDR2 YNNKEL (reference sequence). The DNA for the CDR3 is TGTGCCTCAGGACAGGCGGAAAACATTCAGTACTTC. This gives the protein CASGQAENIQYF.

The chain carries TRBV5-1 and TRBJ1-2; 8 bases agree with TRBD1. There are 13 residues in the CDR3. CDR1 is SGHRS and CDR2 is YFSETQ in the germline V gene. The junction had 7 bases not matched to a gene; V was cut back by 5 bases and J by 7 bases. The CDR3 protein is CASSPTGESGYTF. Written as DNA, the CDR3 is TGCGCCAGCAGTCCGACAGGGGAGAGTGGCTACACCTTC.

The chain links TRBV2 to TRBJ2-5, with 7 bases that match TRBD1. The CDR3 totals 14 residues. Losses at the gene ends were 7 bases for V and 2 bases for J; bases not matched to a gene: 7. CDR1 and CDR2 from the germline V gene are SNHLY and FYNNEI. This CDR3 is CASNLLGQQETQYF. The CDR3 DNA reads TGTGCCAGCAACCTGCTGGGACAGCAAGAGACCCAGTACTTC.

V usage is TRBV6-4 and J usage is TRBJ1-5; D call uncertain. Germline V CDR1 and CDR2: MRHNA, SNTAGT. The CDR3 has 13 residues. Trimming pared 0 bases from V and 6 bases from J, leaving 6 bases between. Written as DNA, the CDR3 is TGTGCCAGCAGTGACTCTGGAGGTCAGCCCCAGCATTTT. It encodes CASSDSGGQPQHF.

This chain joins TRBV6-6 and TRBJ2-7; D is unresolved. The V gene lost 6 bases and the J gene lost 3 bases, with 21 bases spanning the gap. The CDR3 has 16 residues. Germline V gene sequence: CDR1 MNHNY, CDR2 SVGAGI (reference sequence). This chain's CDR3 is CASSPLERLQSYEQYF. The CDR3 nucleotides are TGTGCCAGCAGCCCCTTAGAGAGACTTCAAAGCTACGAGCAGTACTTC.

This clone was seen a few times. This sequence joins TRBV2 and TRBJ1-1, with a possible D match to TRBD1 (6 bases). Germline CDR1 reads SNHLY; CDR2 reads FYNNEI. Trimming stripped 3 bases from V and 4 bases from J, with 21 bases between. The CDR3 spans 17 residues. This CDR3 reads CASSDSGGRLGPTEAFF. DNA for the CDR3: TGTGCCAGCAGTGACTCGGGGGGGCGCTTGGGTCCCACTGAAGCTTTCTTT.